The rows below give T cell receptor beta chains drawn from one sample of a study of T cell clonotyping in hematopoietic cell transplantation. Here immunoSEQ multiplex PCR was the method, and the copy in TCRdb shows in-frame clones only, minus some. The profile covers about 41,000 clones, with roughly four fifths appearing a single time and approximately 4.9% taken by the ten largest. The starting material was peripheral blood mononuclear cells, obtained before stem cell transplant. Receptors were obtained from a man in his sixties with myelodysplastic syndrome. Some clones in this sample may be carry-over from other donors' samples. CDR3s include the opening cysteine and the closing phenylalanine or tryptophan. D genes are given only for firm matches. Clone size is shown for a subset of rows, as once, few, many or a class of expanded clone.

TGTGCCAGCAGCTTACAAAACGTCCCAGGGAGCTCCTACGAGCAGTACTTC	CASSLQNVPGSSYEQYF	.	TRBV5-4	TRBJ2-7	.
TGTGCCAGCAGTAGGGCTGGGGGGACCGGGGAGCTGTTTTTT	CASSRAGGTGELFF	.	TRBV27	TRBJ2-2	.
TGCGCCAGCAGCCAAGATTTAGGGCTAGCGGGGTACACCGGGGAGCTGTTTTTT	CASSQDLGLAGYTGELFF	.	TRBV4-3	TRBJ2-2	TRBD2
TGTGCCAGCAGTTTCCAGGAAGCTGGAAACACCATATATTTT	CASSFQEAGNTIYF	.	TRBV9	TRBJ1-3	.
TGTGCTAGCAGCCCCGACAGCGGCTACGAGCAGTACTTC	CASSPDSGYEQYF	.	TRBV7-7	TRBJ2-7	.
TGTGCCAGCAGTTACTGGCGGTCGGGTGATGAGCAGTTCTTC	CASSYWRSGDEQFF	once	TRBV6-6	TRBJ2-1	.
TGTGCCAGCAGCTTAGGGGGGGGGACTAGCGGGGCAGGGGTGGAGACCCAGTACTTC	CASSLGGGTSGAGVETQYF	.	TRBV7-2	TRBJ2-5	TRBD2
TGTGCCAGCCTTCCCGGGGGGCAGTTGAACACTGAAGCTTTCTTT	CASLPGGQLNTEAFF	.	TRBV6-1	TRBJ1-1	.
TGCGCCAGCAGCTTGGCGGGACTAGCGAACTACGAGCAGTACTTC	CASSLAGLANYEQYF	.	TRBV5-1	TRBJ2-7	TRBD2
TGCGCCAGCAGTGAGTCGGGAACCGTTAGGGAAAAACTGTTTTTT	CASSESGTVREKLFF	.	TRBV10-2	TRBJ1-4	.
TGTGCCAGCAGCCGCGACAGGGTCCAAGAGACCCAGTACTTC	CASSRDRVQETQYF	.	TRBV7-2	TRBJ2-5	TRBD1
TGTGCCAGCAACCCCTGGGGCCAGGGGAATGGCTACACCTTC	CASNPWGQGNGYTF	.	TRBV6-5	TRBJ1-2	.
TGTGCCACCAGCAGAGGTTCGGGGTCACAGCCCCAGCATTTT	CATSRGSGSQPQHF	.	TRBV15	TRBJ1-5	.
TGTGCCTGGAGGCAGGGTGGACTCATGAACACTGAAGCTTTCTTT	CAWRQGGLMNTEAFF	.	TRBV30	TRBJ1-1	.
TGTGCCAGCAGGCTCGGGACTAGCGGGGGGCGCCAAGAGACCCAGTACTTC	CASRLGTSGGRQETQYF	.	TRBV7-9	TRBJ2-5	TRBD2
TGTGCCAGCAGCTTAGACAGAGCTAGCACTGAAGCTTTCTTT	CASSLDRASTEAFF	.	TRBV7-2	TRBJ1-1	.
TGTGCCAGCAGCGTAATAAGCGGGGGGACAGATACGCAGTATTTT	CASSVISGGTDTQYF	.	TRBV9	TRBJ2-3	TRBD2
TGTGCCAGTAGAAACGGACAGGTCAACACCGGGGAGCTGTTTTTT	CASRNGQVNTGELFF	.	TRBV19	TRBJ2-2	TRBD1
TGTGCCAGCAGCCAAGGGGCAGGGGTGTACAATGAGCAGTTCTTC	CASSQGAGVYNEQFF	.	TRBV4-2	TRBJ2-1	.
TGTGCCAGCTCACAGGGATGGGACCGCGAGCAGTACTTC	CASSQGWDREQYF	.	TRBV18	TRBJ2-7	.
TGTGCCAGCTCACCTGGGGACAGGTTAAATGAAAAACTGTTTTTT	CASSPGDRLNEKLFF	.	TRBV18	TRBJ1-4	TRBD1
TGTGCCAGCAGCTTCCTTACACGGGGGGATTCACCCCTCCACTTT	CASSFLTRGDSPLHF	.	TRBV7-2	TRBJ1-6	.
TGTGCCATCAGTGAAGCAGGGTATAGCAATCAGCCCCAGCATTTT	CAISEAGYSNQPQHF	.	TRBV10-3	TRBJ1-5	.
TGTGCCAGCAGGAAGACAGAGTCCGGGGAGCTGTTTTTT	CASRKTESGELFF	.	TRBV6-4	TRBJ2-2	.
TGTGCCAGCAGCTCCGGGTCTCAGCCCAACATTCAGTACTTC	CASSSGSQPNIQYF	.	TRBV28	TRBJ2-4	.
TGTGCCAGCGCTTCCGGGACTGATAATTCACCCCTCCACTTT	CASASGTDNSPLHF	.	TRBV4-2	TRBJ1-6	.
TGTGCCAGCAGCACCCAGACATACACCGGGGAGCTGTTTTTT	CASSTQTYTGELFF	.	TRBV7-2	TRBJ2-2	.
TGTGCCAGCAGCTTCAAAGGGGGTTCTAGCTCCTACGAGCAGTACTTC	CASSFKGGSSSYEQYF	.	TRBV11-2	TRBJ2-7	.
TGTGCCACCAGCAGAGCCCCGGGGAGCTCCTACGAGCAGTACTTC	CATSRAPGSSYEQYF	few	TRBV15	TRBJ2-7	.
TGCGCCAGCAGCCCTGGACAGCTGAACACTGAAGCTTTCTTT	CASSPGQLNTEAFF	.	TRBV4-3	TRBJ1-1	.
TGTGCCAGCAGGACGACAGGGAACTATGGCTACACCTTC	CASRTTGNYGYTF	.	TRBV28	TRBJ1-2	TRBD1
TGTGCCAGCAGCTTACACGCAGGGAGTGAGCAGTTCTTC	CASSLHAGSEQFF	.	TRBV11-3	TRBJ2-1	.
TGTGCCAGCAGCTCCCGGATCGCTAACTATGGCTACACCTTC	CASSSRIANYGYTF	once	TRBV7-8	TRBJ1-2	.
TGTGCTAGTGGTCGGGGGGAGGGCACAGATACGCAGTATTTT	CASGRGEGTDTQYF	.	TRBV12-5	TRBJ2-3	TRBD2
TGCAGCGTTGAAGAACCCCCCGGGTACACCTTC	CSVEEPPGYTF	.	TRBV29-1	TRBJ1-2	.
TGCAGCGTTGCAATAGGGGCCGGGAACACTGAAGCTTTCTTT	CSVAIGAGNTEAFF	medium-sized	TRBV29-1	TRBJ1-1	.
TGTGCCAGCAGCTTGGGGCCGGTCGGGGGCTACACCTTC	CASSLGPVGGYTF	.	TRBV7-2	TRBJ1-2	.
TGTGCCAGCAGGCGCCAGGGCGAAGGAACCCAGTACTTC	CASRRQGEGTQYF	.	TRBV27	TRBJ2-5	.
TGTGCCAGCAGCTTAGAACAGGGTTATCAGCCCCAGCATTTT	CASSLEQGYQPQHF	few	TRBV7-8	TRBJ1-5	.
TGCAGCGTTGCGGGAGCCGGGGAGCTGTTTTTT	CSVAGAGELFF	.	TRBV29-1	TRBJ2-2	.
TGTGCCAGCAGTGAAGGGACAAACTATGGCTACACCTTC	CASSEGTNYGYTF	.	TRBV2	TRBJ1-2	.
TGTGCCAGCAGTGAGAGCCAGGGTGAGAACGAGCAGTACTTC	CASSESQGENEQYF	.	TRBV6-1	TRBJ2-7	.
TGTGCCAGCAGCCGTCGCAGGGGAGGAGGAGAGACCCAGTACTTC	CASSRRRGGGETQYF	.	TRBV5-8	TRBJ2-5	.
TGTGCCAGCAGTTCTGGAGAGACCCAGTACTTC	CASSSGETQYF	.	TRBV6-5	TRBJ2-5	.
TGTGCCAGCAGTTACAACTTGTTCAACTTGAACACTGAAGCTTTCTTT	CASSYNLFNLNTEAFF	.	TRBV6-5	TRBJ1-1	.
TGTGCCAGCAGTTACTCGCCTCGGGGTGCCTACGAGCAGTACTTC	CASSYSPRGAYEQYF	.	TRBV6-5	TRBJ2-7	.
TGTGCCAGCAGCGCCCGTAGCGGGGCGTCCCGCAATGAGCAGTTCTTC	CASSARSGASRNEQFF	.	TRBV7-2	TRBJ2-1	TRBD2
TGTGCCAGCAGCCCCAACCCTTCGGCGGGGCGCACAGATACGCAGTATTTT	CASSPNPSAGRTDTQYF	.	TRBV11-3	TRBJ2-3	.
TGCGCCAGCAGCCATTCCCCACTTCCCCCAAGCAATCAGCCCCAGCATTTT	CASSHSPLPPSNQPQHF	.	TRBV4-3	TRBJ1-5	.
TGTGCCAGCAGCCAAACCCTACAGGGTGGGGAGCTGTTTTTT	CASSQTLQGGELFF	.	TRBV7-3	TRBJ2-2	.
TGTGCCAGCAGCCTACGACAGCGGGGGGGCCAAGGTGAGCAGTTCTTC	CASSLRQRGGQGEQFF	few	TRBV11-3	TRBJ2-1	TRBD2
TGTGCCAGCAGCTTAGCGGGGCAGCCCCGGCGGGACACCGGGGAGCTGTTTTTT	CASSLAGQPRRDTGELFF	.	TRBV7-8	TRBJ2-2	.
TGTGCCAGCAGCCCCAGGGTGTCCCAGCATTTT	CASSPRVSQHF	.	TRBV7-6	TRBJ1-5	.